The sequence of this T cell receptor (beta chain) was determined in a study of pediatric ulcerative colitis. The assay was immunoSEQ multiplex PCR, and TCRdb's table has in-frame clones only and misses some. The data show 30,000 or so clones, 81% seen once. The rectum was sampled with one to two pinch biopsies at colonoscopy. The diagnostic colonoscopy in ulcerative colitis patients preceded any immunosuppressive treatment. The study's findings and limits: No controls had the two rectal clonotypes shared by ulcerative colitis patients. Clonal expansions reduced rectal repertoire diversity in acute severe colitis.

This clone was detected a few times. Antigen unknown. Sample: gut tissue. The receptor comes from a boy aged 10-17 years with mild ulcerative colitis.

The CDR3 sequence: CAIREKDRTDTQYF. The DNA for the CDR3 is TGTGCCATTCGGGAAAAAGACAGAACAGATACGCAGTATTTT. J is TRBJ2-3 and V is TRBV10-3, with D perhaps assigned TRBD1 or TRBD2 (5 bases each). The V end was cut by 9 bases, the J end by 3 bases, with 16 bases between. The CDR3 loop spans 14 amino acids. Germline V lookup: CDR1 ENHRY, CDR2 SYGVKD.